Described below is a single TCR beta chain sequence and its context. Clones were sequenced by immunoSEQ multiplex PCR, and TCRdb holds only the in-frame ones, with some missing. The repertoire holds roughly 80,000 clones, with around 80% as singletons. This entry belongs to a study of OX40 agonist ivuxolimab in advanced cancers. The clonotype comes from an adult with an advanced solid tumor such as melanoma, head and neck, liver or kidney cancer. This specimen was CD4+ or CD8+ T cells sorted from blood, taken in a trial of the OX40 agonist ivuxolimab.

The CDR3 region has the DNA TGTGCCATCAGTCCCTCTAGCTCCTATAATTCACCCCTCCACTTT. The encoded protein is CAISPSSSYNSPLHF. The chain combines TRBV10-3 with TRBJ1-6, with unresolved D. CDR1 is ENHRY and CDR2 is SYGVKD in the germline V gene. CDR3 size: 15 residues. V lost 5 bases and J lost 0, with 8 bases in between.